The 23 T cell receptor beta chains presented below share a single source sample, sequenced in a study of cytomegalovirus exposure and HLA in healthy donors. Profiling relied on immunoSEQ multiplex PCR, and the TCRdb table lists in-frame clones only, not all of them. The data hold about 150,000 clones, with approximately 86% observed a single time. Sequenced input: PBMCs. All receptors derive from a man younger than 35 in good health and CMV-seropositive.

This clone has just one count. The CDR3 loop is CASSYGQKSYEQYF. The CDR3 coding sequence is TGTGCCAGCAGTTACGGGCAGAAATCTTACGAGCAGTACTTC. The V and J genes are TRBV6-6 and TRBJ2-7; D unclear. Germline assignment: CDR1 MNHNY and CDR2 SVGAGI (reference sequence). The CDR3 loop spans 14 amino acids. Trimming took off 2 bases at V and 4 bases at J, with 12 bases between the two ends.

This clone has just a few counts. The V gene is TRBV6-5, the J gene TRBJ2-7, with D possibly being TRBD1 (6 bases). The V and J ends lost 5 bases and 2 bases respectively, with 13 bases between them. CDR3 length: 14 residues. Germline V lookup: CDR1 MNHEY, CDR2 SVGAGI. Written as DNA, the CDR3 is TGTGCCAGCAGTCCAGGGGTGCCCGCCTACGAGCAGTACTTC. It yields the protein CASSPGVPAYEQYF.

V gene TRBV5-1 combines with J gene TRBJ2-3; D not certain. CDR1 is SGHRS, CDR2 YFSETQ, per germline. CDR3 length equals 11 residues. Between the trimmed V and J ends, which lost 2 bases and 5 bases, there was a span of 3 bases. DNA of the CDR3: TGCGCCAGCAGCTTTCAAGATACGCAGTATTTT. This gives the protein CASSFQDTQYF.

The CDR3 reads CASSRGSGQPQHF. CDR3 nucleotides: TGTGCCTCCTCCAGGGGTTCCGGGCAGCCCCAGCATTTT. V usage is TRBV30 and J usage is TRBJ1-5; D is possibly TRBD1 (6 bases). The CDR3 runs to 13 residues. Germline CDR1 and CDR2: GTSNPN and SVGIG (reference sequence). V was trimmed by 7 bases and J by 7 bases, leaving 17 bases between them. Combining the CDR3 with reference TRBV30 and TRBJ1-5 gives the whole variable domain SQTIHQWPATLVQPVGSPLSLECTVEGTSNPNLYWYRQAAGRGLQLLFYSVGIGQISSEVPQNLSASRPQDRQFILSSKKLLLSDSGFYLCASSRGSGQPQHFGDGTRLSIL.

The CDR3 nucleotides read TGTGCCAGCAGTGAACCAACTAGCTCGTCAAGGGAGCAGTACTTC. Translation gives CASSEPTSSSREQYF. The chain carries TRBV6-1 and TRBJ2-7; D may be TRBD2 (6 bases). The CDR3 runs 15 residues. Trimming took off 2 bases at V and 7 bases at J, with 18 bases between the two ends. CDR1 and CDR2 (germline): MNHNS, SASEGT.

This clone was picked up a small number of times. The gene calls are TRBV18 and TRBJ2-1; TRBD1 matches at 11 bases. The CDR3 length is 15 residues. J lost 3 bases, V lost 7 bases, and 5 bases had no gene match. Germline loops: CDR1 KGHSH, CDR2 LQKENI. CDR3 nucleotide sequence: TGTGCCAGCTTACCCGGGACAGGGGGCTACAATGAGCAGTTCTTC. Translating it yields CASLPGTGGYNEQFF.

This chain uses TRBV6-5 with TRBJ1-1, with TRBD1 matching 8 bases. This CDR3 contains 16 residues. J gave up 4 bases and V 2 bases, and 9 bases lay outside the gene matches. Germline CDR1 MNHEY, CDR2 SVGAGI. The CDR3 loop reads CASSYLSGQGSTEAFF. The CDR3 DNA sequence: TGTGCCAGCAGTTACCTCAGCGGACAGGGAAGCACTGAAGCTTTCTTT.

The J gene is TRBJ2-7, the V gene TRBV7-2; maybe TRBD1 (6 bases). Per germline, CDR1 SGHTA and CDR2 FQGNSA. The CDR3 is 13 residues long. Trimming removed 1 base at V and 4 bases at J, with 8 bases between. The CDR3 region has the DNA TGTGCCAGCAGCTTAGAGGACAGATACGAGCAGTACTTC. Protein product: CASSLEDRYEQYF. Variable domain in full (rest from reference TRBV7-2 and TRBJ2-7): GAGVSQSPSNKVTEKGKDVELRCDPISGHTALYWYRQSLGQGLEFLIYFQGNSAPDKSGLPSDRFSAERTGGSVSTLTIQRTQQEDSAVYLCASSLEDRYEQYFGPGTRLTVT.

This clone is a singleton in its sample. The rearrangement joins TRBV7-8 to TRBJ1-3, with 12 bases identical to TRBD1. V shed 5 bases, J shed 1 base, and the junction held 9 bases outside the gene matches. The CDR3 contains 18 residues. Germline V gene lookup returns CDR1 SGHVS and CDR2 FQNEAQ. The CDR3 protein is CASSGPGTGGYSGNTIYF. Written as DNA, the CDR3 is TGTGCCAGCAGCGGGCCCGGGACAGGGGGCTATTCTGGAAACACCATATATTTT.

V is TRBV6-5 and J is TRBJ2-7; 12 bases match TRBD2. Trimming at V came to 7 bases and at J to 1 base, leaving 5 bases not matched to a gene. The germline V gene has CDR1 MNHEY and CDR2 SVGAGI. There are 15 residues in the CDR3. The CDR3 is CASTKGTSGSYEQYF. CDR3 nucleotides: TGTGCCAGCACCAAGGGGACTAGCGGGTCCTACGAGCAGTACTTC.

J is TRBJ1-1 and V is TRBV19; 9 positions agree with TRBD1. The CDR3 runs 15 residues. Trimming at V came to 6 bases and at J to 5 bases, leaving 10 bases not matched to a gene. CDR1 is LNHDA, CDR2 SQIVND, per germline (reference sequence). CDR3: CASSRTGTGRTEAFF. Here the CDR3 DNA reads TGTGCCAGTAGCCGAACCGGGACAGGGCGAACTGAAGCTTTCTTT.

The CDR3 spells CASSERTGGREKLFF. The CDR3 DNA reads as TGTGCCAGCAGTGAGAGGACAGGGGGACGTGAAAAACTGTTTTTT. V gene TRBV6-1 combines with J gene TRBJ1-4; 10 bases align to TRBD1. The germline V gene encodes CDR1 MNHNS and CDR2 SASEGT. Unmatched junction bases numbered 5, after V lost 3 bases and J lost 7 bases. This CDR3 is built from 15 residues.

This clone has more than one count but fewer than ten. The rearrangement links TRBV6-1 to TRBJ1-5; 9 bases are a match to TRBD1. Per germline, CDR1 MNHNS and CDR2 SASEGT. The ends lost 6 bases at V and 4 bases at J; junction bases unmatched: 4. The CDR3 runs 14 residues. In nucleotides, the CDR3 is TGTGCCAGCAGGGACAGGGGAGGGAATCAGCCCCAGCATTTT. Amino acid sequence: CASRDRGGNQPQHF.

The chain combines TRBV7-2 with TRBJ2-5, with 8 bases identical to TRBD2. Germline V CDR1 and CDR2: SGHTA, FQGNSA. There are 15 residues in the CDR3. The J segment lost 0 bases and the V segment lost 6 bases, leaving 6 bases of the junction unmatched. The CDR3 loop reads CASSISGAYQETQYF. As DNA, the CDR3 is TGTGCCAGCAGTATTAGCGGGGCCTACCAAGAGACCCAGTACTTC.

There are a few counts of this clone. V and J are TRBV29-1 and TRBJ2-1, with D uncertain. CDR3 length: 11 amino acids. V was clipped by 6 bases and J by 3 bases, with 6 bases between them. In germline, CDR1 is SQVTM, CDR2 ANQGSEA. The CDR3 bases are TGCAGCGTCAACAGCTACAATGAGCAGTTCTTC. Its protein product is CSVNSYNEQFF.

The J gene is TRBJ2-7, the V gene TRBV5-1; 7 nucleotides match TRBD2. This CDR3 spans 13 amino acids. Trimming removed 0 bases from V and 8 bases from J; junction bases left unmatched: 5. The V gene's germline CDR1 is SGHRS and CDR2 YFSETQ. CDR3 nucleotides: TGCGCCAGCAGCTTGGGGGAGGGGCAACAGCAGTACTTC. This gives the protein CASSLGEGQQQYF. Drawing the rest from reference TRBV5-1 and TRBJ2-7, the complete variable domain is KAGVTQTPRYLIKTRGQQVTLSCSPISGHRSVSWYQQTPGQGLQFLFEYFSETQRNKGNFPGRFSGRQFSNSRSEMNVSTLELGDSALYLCASSLGEGQQQYFGPGTRLTVT.

The chain has TRBV19 and TRBJ1-2; 8 positions match TRBD1. Germline CDR1 is LNHDA and CDR2 is SQIVND (reference sequence). V shed 2 bases and J 8 bases; nucleotides not matched to a gene: 7. The CDR3 extends over 14 amino acids. CDR3 region: CASSIPTGVKGYTF. CDR3 nucleotides: TGTGCCAGTAGTATACCGACAGGGGTAAAGGGCTACACCTTC.

The chain recombines TRBV7-3 with TRBJ1-2, with D maybe TRBD1 (6 bases). Germline assignment: CDR1 SGHTA and CDR2 FQGTGA. The CDR3 has 13 amino acids. V was shortened by 5 bases and J by 10 bases, with 17 bases between the two germline ends. CDR3 sequence (DNA): TGTGCCAGCAGCCTTACGACAGGATCCCTCTACACCTTC. It translates to CASSLTTGSLYTF. The full variable domain, in which reference TRBV7-3 and TRBJ1-2 provide the parts outside the CDR3, is GAGVSQTPSNKVTEKGKYVELRCDPISGHTALYWYRQSLGQGPEFLIYFQGTGAADDSGLPNDRFFAVRPEGSVSTLKIQRTERGDSAVYLCASSLTTGSLYTFGSGTRLTVV.

To note about this clone: One end of the junction does not line up with germline, which may come from a read error. The chain uses TRBV18 and TRBJ2-7; TRBD2 matches at 7 bases. This CDR3 is built from 11 residues. From germline, CDR1 is KGHSH and CDR2 LQKENI. CDR3 in DNA: TGTGCCAGCTCACCAGGAGGCCGGGAGGACTTC. Residues: CASSPGGREDF.

The V call is TRBV18, the J call TRBJ2-1, with 7 nucleotides matching TRBD1. CDR3 size: 15 residues. Germline CDR1 is KGHSH and CDR2 is LQKENI. V shed 3 bases and J 4 bases; nucleotides not matched to a gene: 6. The CDR3 nucleotides are TGTGCCAGCTCACCGCCGGGACAGCCTTACAATGAGCAGTTCTTC. Translated, it gives CASSPPGQPYNEQFF.

V usage is TRBV5-6 and J usage is TRBJ2-5; 11 positions agree with TRBD1. The germline gives CDR1 SGHDT, CDR2 YYEEEE. After removal of 1 base from V and 5 bases from J, the junction contained 7 bases not matched to a gene. This CDR3 region has 16 residues. The CDR3 DNA sequence: TGTGCCAGCAGCTTGTATAGGACAGGGGGCGTTGAGACCCAGTACTTC. Residues: CASSLYRTGGVETQYF.

The rearrangement uses TRBV5-6 and TRBJ1-3; a weak D match, TRBD1 (6 bases). The CDR3 loop spans 17 amino acids. V dropped 3 bases and J dropped 3 bases, with 19 bases sitting between them. CDR1 SGHDT and CDR2 YYEEEE come from the germline V gene. The CDR3 DNA is TGTGCCAGCAGCTCCGAACAGGGTCCTCTCCGTGGAAACACCATATATTTT. It is translated as CASSSEQGPLRGNTIYF. Full variable domain (remainder filled in from reference TRBV5-6 and TRBJ1-3): DAGVTQSPTHLIKTRGQQVTLRCSPKSGHDTVSWYQQALGQGPQFIFQYYEEEERQRGNFPDRFSGHQFPNYSSELNVNALLLGDSALYLCASSSEQGPLRGNTIYFGEGSWLTVV.

The V gene is TRBV11-2, the J gene TRBJ2-7; perhaps TRBD2 as D (6 bases). Trimming removed 5 bases from V and 2 bases from J, with 7 bases in between. Germline V gives CDR1 SGHAT, CDR2 FQNNGV. The CDR3 totals 12 residues. The CDR3 loop reads CASSREAYEQYF. As DNA, the CDR3 is TGTGCCAGCAGCAGGGAGGCCTACGAGCAGTACTTC.